Listed here are 9 T cell receptor beta chains from one sample, sequenced in a study of control samples from healthy donors and cancer patients. Using immunoSEQ multiplex PCR, the repertoire was profiled, and TCRdb retains in-frame clones only, with some absent. The profile shows approximately 100,000 clones, 88% of them singletons. The sample was blood. The receptors shown here come from a man aged 25-45 years in good health.

The rearrangement links TRBV18 to TRBJ1-1; the D is unclear. The CDR3 runs 15 residues. V was shortened by 0 bases and J by 1 base, with 9 bases between the two germline ends. Germline values: CDR1 KGHSH, CDR2 LQKENI. The CDR3 reads CASSPPYSRNTEAFF. The CDR3 DNA is TGTGCCAGCTCACCACCTTATTCCAGGAACACTGAAGCTTTCTTT.

This rearrangement joins TRBV6-2 or TRBV6-3 to TRBJ1-6; unclear D gene. Trimming left V 0 bases short and J 5 bases short, with 8 bases between. Germline assignment: CDR1 MNHEY and CDR2 SVGEGT. The CDR3 is made up of 15 amino acids. The CDR3 sequence: CASSYSKGDNSPLHF. CDR3 coding DNA: TGTGCCAGCAGTTACTCGAAGGGAGATAATTCACCCCTCCACTTT.

The chain recombines TRBV30 with TRBJ1-5; D ambiguous. Trimming removed 3 bases from V and 0 bases from J, with 6 bases in between. This CDR3 contains 13 residues. CDR1 is GTSNPN, CDR2 SVGIG, per germline (reference sequence). CDR3 region: CAWSRYSNQPQHF. CDR3 in DNA: TGTGCCTGGAGCCGTTATAGCAATCAGCCCCAGCATTTT.

The V and J genes are TRBV11-2 and TRBJ2-2; no clear D gene. Germline values: CDR1 SGHAT, CDR2 FQNNGV. The CDR3 is made up of 11 amino acids. V gave up 5 bases and J gave up 7 bases, with 5 bases separating them. The CDR3 coding sequence is TGTGCCAGCAGCGTATACGGGGAGCTGTTTTTT. Its translation: CASSVYGELFF.

The chain couples TRBV4-3 to TRBJ2-7; 9 positions agree with TRBD1. This CDR3 region has 15 residues. From germline, CDR1 is LGHNA and CDR2 YSLEER. The junction had 7 bases not matched to a gene; V was cut back by 4 bases and J by 3 bases. The DNA of the CDR3 is TGCGCCAGCAGCCCAGGGGGACAGGGTCTCTACGAGCAGTACTTC. It codes for CASSPGGQGLYEQYF.

The V gene is TRBV29-1, the J gene TRBJ2-7; 9 nucleotides agree with TRBD2. The CDR3 spans 14 residues. Germline CDR1 SQVTM, CDR2 ANQGSEA. The J segment lost 1 base and the V segment lost 4 bases, leaving 5 bases of the junction unmatched. The CDR3 here is CSVVPAGGSYEQYF. In DNA form, the CDR3 reads TGCAGCGTTGTCCCAGCGGGAGGATCCTACGAGCAGTACTTC.

CDR3 region: CASSLQQTGNTIYF. CDR3 sequence (DNA): TGTGCCAGCAGCTTACAACAGACTGGAAACACCATATATTTT. The chain is built from TRBV5-5 and TRBJ1-3; D remains ambiguous. The CDR3 totals 14 residues. Trimming removed 2 bases at V and 2 bases at J, with 8 bases between. Germline V lookup: CDR1 SGHKS, CDR2 YYEKEE (reference sequence).

This chain connects TRBV25-1 to TRBJ2-1; D is possibly TRBD2 (6 bases). Germline V lookup: CDR1 MGHDK, CDR2 SYGVNS. Deletions cut 1 base from V and 5 bases from J, with 12 bases between. CDR3 length equals 15 residues. The CDR3 loop reads CASSEFGSSDNEQFF. The CDR3, as DNA: TGTGCCAGCAGTGAATTCGGGAGCAGCGACAATGAGCAGTTCTTC.

CDR3 protein: CASTKDRATEAFF. In DNA form, the CDR3 reads TGTGCCAGCACAAAAGACAGGGCAACTGAAGCTTTCTTT. V usage is TRBV6-5 and J usage is TRBJ1-1; 7 nucleotides line up with TRBD1. With 7 bases clipped from V and 5 bases from J, the junction kept 7 bases outside the gene matches. The CDR3 is 13 residues long. Germline CDR1 reads MNHEY; CDR2 reads SVGAGI.